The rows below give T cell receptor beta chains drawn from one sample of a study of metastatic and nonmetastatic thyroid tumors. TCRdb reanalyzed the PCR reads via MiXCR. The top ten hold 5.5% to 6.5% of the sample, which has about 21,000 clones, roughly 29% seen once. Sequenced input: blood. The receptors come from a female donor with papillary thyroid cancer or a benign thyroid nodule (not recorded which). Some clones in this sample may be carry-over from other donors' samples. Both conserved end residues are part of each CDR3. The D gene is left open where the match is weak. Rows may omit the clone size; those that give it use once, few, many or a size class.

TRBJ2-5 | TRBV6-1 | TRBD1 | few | CASTPFSSGGGKTQYF | TGTGCCAGCACCCCTTTCTCTTCAGGGGGCGGCAAGACCCAGTACTTC
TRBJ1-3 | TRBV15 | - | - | CATSRGLQGPMEIIYF | TGTGCCACCAGCAGAGGACTGCAGGGGCCGATGGAAATTATATATTTT
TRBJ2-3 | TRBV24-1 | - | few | CATSDPTTGLTQYF | TGTGCCACCAGTGACCCAACCACAGGGTTGACGCAGTATTTT
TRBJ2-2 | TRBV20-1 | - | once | CSAPRLETGELFF | TGCAGTGCTCCCAGACTGGAGACCGGGGAGCTGTTTTTT
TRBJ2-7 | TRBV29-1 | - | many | CSVGDLYEQYF | TGCAGCGTGGGGGACCTCTACGAGCAGTACTTC
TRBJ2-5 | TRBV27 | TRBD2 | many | CASSTPQRGEETQYF | TGTGCCAGCAGTACTCCCCAGCGGGGGGAGGAGACCCAGTACTTC
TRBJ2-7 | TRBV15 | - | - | CATSRDITGISYEQYF | TGTGCCACCAGCAGAGATATTACAGGAATATCCTACGAGCAGTACTTC
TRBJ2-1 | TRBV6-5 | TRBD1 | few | CASSPNRGQGGGNEQFF | TGTGCCAGCAGTCCTAATCGGGGACAGGGTGGGGGCAATGAGCAGTTCTTC
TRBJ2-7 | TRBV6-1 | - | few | CASSEAAVSFAYEQYF | TGTGCCAGCAGTGAAGCGGCAGTGTCATTTGCCTACGAGCAGTACTTC
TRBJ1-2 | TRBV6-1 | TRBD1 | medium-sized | CASSLDRGYGYTF | TGTGCCAGCAGCCTGGACAGGGGATATGGCTACACCTTC
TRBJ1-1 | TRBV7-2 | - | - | CASSLSGVYTGAFF | TGTGCCAGCAGCTTATCAGGGGTCTATACTGGAGCTTTCTTT
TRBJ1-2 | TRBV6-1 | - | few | CASSRSTGLYSYTF | TGTGCCAGCAGCCGTTCCACAGGGCTCTATAGCTACACCTTC
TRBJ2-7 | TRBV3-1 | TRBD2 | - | CASSPGTSGMSEQYF | TGTGCCAGCAGCCCCGGGACTAGCGGGATGAGCGAGCAGTACTTC
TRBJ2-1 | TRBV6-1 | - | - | CASQGPSPEEEQFF | TGTGCCAGCCAAGGACCGAGCCCTGAGGAGGAGCAGTTCTTC
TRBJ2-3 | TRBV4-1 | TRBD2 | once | CASSQDGGGTDTQYF | TGCGCCAGCAGCCAAGACGGGGGGGGCACAGATACGCAGTATTTT
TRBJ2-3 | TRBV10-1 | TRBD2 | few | CASSLPLAGKDTQYF | TGCGCCAGCAGCTTACCCCTAGCGGGCAAGGATACGCAGTATTTT
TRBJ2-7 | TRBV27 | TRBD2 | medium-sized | CASSQGPGGTYEQYF | TGTGCCAGCAGTCAGGGGCCGGGAGGGACCTACGAGCAGTACTTC
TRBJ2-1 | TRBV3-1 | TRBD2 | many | CASSLPSGSYNEQFF | TGTGCCAGCAGCCTCCCTAGCGGGTCCTACAATGAGCAGTTCTTC
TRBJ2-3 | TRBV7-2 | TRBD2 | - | CASSITSGTYTQYF | TGTGCCAGCAGCATCACTAGCGGCACATATACTCAGTATTTT
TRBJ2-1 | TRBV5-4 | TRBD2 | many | CASSSMGRGGEQFF | TGTGCCAGCAGCTCCATGGGGAGGGGAGGTGAGCAGTTCTTC
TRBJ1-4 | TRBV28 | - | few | CASSFPLRGREEKLFF | TGTGCCAGCAGTTTCCCGCTACGGGGCAGAGAAGAAAAACTGTTTTTT
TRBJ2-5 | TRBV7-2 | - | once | CASSYNVRSLVEETQYF | TGTGCCAGCAGCTACAATGTACGGAGCCTAGTGGAAGAGACCCAGTACTTC
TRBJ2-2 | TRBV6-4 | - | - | CASSETGGENTGELFF | TGTGCCAGCAGTGAAACAGGGGGGGAAAACACCGGGGAGCTGTTTTTT
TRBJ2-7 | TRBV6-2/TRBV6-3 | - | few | CASGYLGYEQYF | TGTGCCAGCGGTTACCTCGGCTACGAGCAGTACTTC
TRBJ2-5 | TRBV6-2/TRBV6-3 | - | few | CASSYSIGKTGWTLYF | TGTGCCAGCAGTTACTCGATAGGGAAAACCGGCTGGACCCTGTACTTC
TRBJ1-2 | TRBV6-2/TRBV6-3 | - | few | CASSYSIGGGYTF | TGTGCCAGCAGTTACTCGATAGGGGGAGGCTACACCTTC
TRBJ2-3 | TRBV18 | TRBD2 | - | CASSPSGGNTDTQYF | TGTGCCAGCTCACCCAGCGGGGGGAACACAGATACGCAGTATTTT
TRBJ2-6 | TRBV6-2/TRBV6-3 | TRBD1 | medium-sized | CASSRTGAGANVLTF | TGTGCCAGCAGCCGCACAGGGGCTGGGGCCAACGTCCTGACTTTC
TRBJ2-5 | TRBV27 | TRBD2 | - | CASSTRLAGPLQETQYF | TGTGCCAGCAGTACCCGACTAGCGGGACCCCTCCAAGAGACCCAGTACTTC
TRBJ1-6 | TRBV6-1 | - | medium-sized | CASSDFWVKGSPLHF | TGTGCCAGCAGTGATTTTTGGGTCAAGGGTTCACCCCTCCACTTT
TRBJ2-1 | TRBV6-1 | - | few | CASSDPFLGSGGFF | TGTGCCAGCAGTGACCCCTTTTTGGGGAGCGGTGGTTTCTTC
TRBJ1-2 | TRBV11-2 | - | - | CASRTQGSYGYTF | TGTGCCAGCAGGACGCAGGGGTCCTATGGCTACACCTTC
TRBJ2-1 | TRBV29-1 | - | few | CSVDLTVVEYNEQFF | TGCAGCGTTGATCTCACAGTGGTCGAATACAATGAGCAGTTCTTC
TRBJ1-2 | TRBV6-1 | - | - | CASSKSFGRSHNYCYTF | TGTGCCAGCAGTAAATCATTCGGGAGGAGCCATAACTATTGCTACACCTTC
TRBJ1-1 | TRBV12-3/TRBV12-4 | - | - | CASIPTGISEAFF | TGTGCCAGTATCCCCACAGGGATCTCTGAAGCTTTCTTT
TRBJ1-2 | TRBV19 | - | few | CASTRDNYGYTF | TGTGCCAGTACCCGGGACAACTATGGTTACACCTTC
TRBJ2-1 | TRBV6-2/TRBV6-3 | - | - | CASSYSRDSEQFF | TGTGCCAGCAGTTACTCGAGGGACTCAGAGCAGTTCTTC
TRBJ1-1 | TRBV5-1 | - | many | CASSRSGLSNPGTEAFF | TGCGCCAGCAGCCGCTCGGGTCTCTCGAACCCGGGCACTGAAGCTTTCTTT
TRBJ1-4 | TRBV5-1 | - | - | CASRQANEKLFF | TGCGCCAGCAGACAGGCTAATGAAAAACTGTTTTTT
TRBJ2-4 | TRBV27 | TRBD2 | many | CASSLVGGRGVAKNIQYF | TGTGCCAGCAGTTTAGTGGGCGGGAGGGGGGTTGCCAAAAACATTCAGTACTTC
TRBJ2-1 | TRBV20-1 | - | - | CSAPLARGPGEQFF | TGCAGTGCTCCCCTAGCGCGAGGTCCCGGTGAGCAGTTCTTC
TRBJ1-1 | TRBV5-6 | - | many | CASSLGLADTEAFF | TGTGCCAGCAGCTTGGGCCTGGCGGACACTGAAGCTTTCTTT
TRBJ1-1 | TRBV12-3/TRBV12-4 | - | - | CASRPNGRSEAFF | TGTGCCAGCAGGCCAAACGGGCGGAGTGAAGCTTTCTTT
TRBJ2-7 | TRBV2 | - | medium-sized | CASWEIESSYEQYF | TGTGCCAGCTGGGAGATCGAGAGCTCCTACGAGCAGTACTTC
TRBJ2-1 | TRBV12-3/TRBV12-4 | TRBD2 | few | CASSSSGVYNEQFF | TGTGCCAGCAGTTCCAGCGGGGTATACAATGAGCAGTTCTTC
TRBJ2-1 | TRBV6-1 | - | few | CASRSGLPGRGQFF | TGTGCCAGCAGATCGGGACTCCCTGGGCGTGGGCAGTTCTTC
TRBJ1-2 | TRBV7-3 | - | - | CASSKGGVYCYTF | TGTGCCAGCTCCAAGGGGGGAGTCTATTGCTACACCTTC
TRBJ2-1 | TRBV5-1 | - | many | CASSSDPSYNEQFF | TGCGCCAGCAGTTCGGACCCTTCCTACAATGAGCAGTTCTTC
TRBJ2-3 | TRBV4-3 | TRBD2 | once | CASSQGRLAGVGDTQYF | TGCGCCAGCAGCCAGGGTAGACTAGCGGGAGTGGGGGATACGCAGTATTTT
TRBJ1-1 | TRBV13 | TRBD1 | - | CASSPKDRGSLAAFF | TGTGCCAGCAGCCCTAAGGACAGGGGGAGTTTGGCAGCTTTCTTT
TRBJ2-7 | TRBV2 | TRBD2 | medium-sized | CASSDDGGVYEQYF | TGTGCCAGCAGTGACGACGGGGGGGTCTACGAGCAGTACTTC